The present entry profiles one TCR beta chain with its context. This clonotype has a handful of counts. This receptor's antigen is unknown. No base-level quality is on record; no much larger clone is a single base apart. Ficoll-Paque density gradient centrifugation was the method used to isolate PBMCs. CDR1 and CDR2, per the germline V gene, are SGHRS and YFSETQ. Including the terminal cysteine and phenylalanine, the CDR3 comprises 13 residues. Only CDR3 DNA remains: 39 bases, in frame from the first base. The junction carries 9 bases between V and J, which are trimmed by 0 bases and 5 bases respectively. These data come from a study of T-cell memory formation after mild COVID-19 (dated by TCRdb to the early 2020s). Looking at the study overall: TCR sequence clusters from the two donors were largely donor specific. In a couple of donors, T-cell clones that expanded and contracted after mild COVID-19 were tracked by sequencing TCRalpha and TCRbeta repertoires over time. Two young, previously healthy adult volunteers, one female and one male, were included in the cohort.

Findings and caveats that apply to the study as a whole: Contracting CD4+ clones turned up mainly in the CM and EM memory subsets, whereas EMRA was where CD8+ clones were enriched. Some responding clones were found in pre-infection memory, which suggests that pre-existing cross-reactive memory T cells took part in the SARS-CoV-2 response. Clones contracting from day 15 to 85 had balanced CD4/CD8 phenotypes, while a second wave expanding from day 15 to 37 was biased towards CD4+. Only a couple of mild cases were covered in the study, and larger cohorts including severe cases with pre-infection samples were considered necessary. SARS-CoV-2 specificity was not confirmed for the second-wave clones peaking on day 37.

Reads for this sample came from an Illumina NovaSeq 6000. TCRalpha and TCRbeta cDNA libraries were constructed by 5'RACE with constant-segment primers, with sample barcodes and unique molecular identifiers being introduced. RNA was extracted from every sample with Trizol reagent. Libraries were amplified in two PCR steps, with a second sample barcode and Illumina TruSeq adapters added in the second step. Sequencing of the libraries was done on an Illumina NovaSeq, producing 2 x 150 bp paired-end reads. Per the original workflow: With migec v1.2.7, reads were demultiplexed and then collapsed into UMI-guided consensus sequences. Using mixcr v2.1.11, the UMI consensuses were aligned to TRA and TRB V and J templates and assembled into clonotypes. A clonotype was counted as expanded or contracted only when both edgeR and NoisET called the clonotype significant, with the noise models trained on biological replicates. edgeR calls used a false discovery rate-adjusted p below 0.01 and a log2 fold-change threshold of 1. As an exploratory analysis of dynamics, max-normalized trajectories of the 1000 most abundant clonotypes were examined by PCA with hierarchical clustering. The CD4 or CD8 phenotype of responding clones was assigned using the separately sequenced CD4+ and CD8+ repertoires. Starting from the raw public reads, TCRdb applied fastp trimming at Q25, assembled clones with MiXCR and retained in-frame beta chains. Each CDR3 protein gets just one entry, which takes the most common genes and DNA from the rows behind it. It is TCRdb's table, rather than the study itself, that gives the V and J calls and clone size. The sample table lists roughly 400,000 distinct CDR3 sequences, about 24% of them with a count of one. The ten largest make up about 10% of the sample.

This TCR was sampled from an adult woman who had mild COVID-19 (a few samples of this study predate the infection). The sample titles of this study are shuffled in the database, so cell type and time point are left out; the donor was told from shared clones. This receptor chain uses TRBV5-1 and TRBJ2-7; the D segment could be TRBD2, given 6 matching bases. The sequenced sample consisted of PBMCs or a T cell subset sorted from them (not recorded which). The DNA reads TGCGCCAGCAGCTTGGTTGCGGGGAACGAGCAGTACTTC. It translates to CASSLVAGNEQYF.